The 7 T cell receptor beta chains in this list originate from one sample, sequenced in a study of cytomegalovirus exposure and HLA in healthy donors. In the PCR, 60 Vbeta and 13 Jbeta primers were used. Sequencing used immunoSEQ multiplex PCR; TCRdb keeps in-frame clones, though not all of them. The sample has about 110,000 clones; around 70% are singletons. Input material: PBMCs. Receptors originate from a man younger than 40 in good health and CMV-seropositive.

V usage is TRBV27 and J usage is TRBJ2-7; D perhaps matches TRBD1 (6 bases). CDR3 length equals 15 residues. Germline V gene sequence: CDR1 MNHEY, CDR2 SMNVEV (reference sequence). Trimming cost V 5 bases and J 2 bases, with 16 bases left between them. CDR3 amino acids: CASSRLPRGTYEQYF. CDR3 nucleotide sequence: TGTGCCAGCAGTCGACTCCCCAGGGGTACCTACGAGCAGTACTTC.

The CDR3 DNA sequence: TGTGCCTGGAGTGTCCAATCCACAGGGGGCTATGGCTACACCTTC. It codes for CAWSVQSTGGYGYTF. This chain uses TRBV30 with TRBJ1-2, with 8 bases lining up with TRBD1. From germline, CDR1 is GTSNPN and CDR2 SVGIG (reference sequence). V was clipped by 0 bases and J by 4 bases; unmatched bases: 7. The CDR3 consists of 15 residues.

The chain is built from TRBV7-3 and TRBJ2-1; TRBD2 aligns across 10 bases. The CDR3 loop spans 15 amino acids. J lost 10 bases, V lost 3 bases, and 9 bases had no gene match. In germline, CDR1 is SGHTA, CDR2 FQGTGA. The CDR3 loop reads CASSFLAGAIREQFF. CDR3 sequence (DNA): TGTGCCAGCAGCTTCCTAGCGGGAGCCATACGAGAGCAGTTCTTC. Variable domain in full (rest from reference TRBV7-3 and TRBJ2-1): GAGVSQTPSNKVTEKGKYVELRCDPISGHTALYWYRQSLGQGPEFLIYFQGTGAADDSGLPNDRFFAVRPEGSVSTLKIQRTERGDSAVYLCASSFLAGAIREQFFGPGTRLTVL.

The rearrangement uses TRBV6-5 and TRBJ2-7; 7 bases are shared with TRBD1. Germline CDR1 MNHEY, CDR2 SVGAGI. The CDR3 length is 13 residues. Germline trimming cut 6 bases from V and 2 bases from J; bases unmatched to any gene: 4. DNA for the CDR3: TGTGCCAGCAGCAGGGGGTCTACCTACGAGCAGTACTTC. It specifies CASSRGSTYEQYF.

This clone was seen just once. The chain couples TRBV19 to TRBJ1-1, with D unresolved. CDR1 and CDR2 from the germline V gene are LNHDA and SQIVND (reference sequence). This CDR3 contains 14 residues. V lost 7 bases and J 0 bases, leaving 12 bases between the germline ends. The CDR3 is CASTKGAVNTEAFF. The CDR3 DNA sequence: TGTGCCAGTACTAAGGGAGCCGTGAACACTGAAGCTTTCTTT.

The count of this clone is one. This rearrangement joins TRBV9 to TRBJ1-6, with D possibly matching TRBD1 (5 bases). V was pared by 3 bases and J by 9 bases, with 16 bases between. CDR1 is SGDLS, CDR2 YYNGEE, per germline. This CDR3 is built from 15 residues. The CDR3, as DNA: TGTGCCAGCAGCGAACATCAGGGTGTGAGTTCACCCCTCCACTTT. Protein: CASSEHQGVSSPLHF.

The chain links TRBV4-2 to TRBJ2-3; 10 bases match TRBD2. Trimming at V came to 1 base and at J to 2 bases, leaving 6 bases not matched to a gene. The germline V gene encodes CDR1 LGHNA and CDR2 YNFKEQ. The CDR3 totals 17 residues. The CDR3, as DNA: TGTGCCAGCAGCCAAGGGATTAGCGGGGGGTTCACAGATACGCAGTATTTT. This codes for CASSQGISGGFTDTQYF.